This T cell receptor beta chain was sequenced for a study of shared clonotypes between healthy human individuals. The table came from immunoSEQ multiplex PCR; TCRdb's copy has only in-frame clones and leaves some out. The data show around 1,100,000 clones, around 77% seen once. Trimming stripped 3 bases from V and 13 bases from J, with 22 bases between. From germline, CDR1 is GTSNPN and CDR2 SVGIG (reference sequence). The CDR3 sequence is 14 residues long. The rearrangement uses TRBV30 and TRBJ2-1, with TRBD1 as a possible D gene (6 bases). This sequence was found in a man between 18 and 35 years old in good health. Some clones in this sample may be carry-over from other donors' samples. Sequencing input: memory CD4+ T cells from PBMCs. Indicated subset: CD45RA-negative fraction. The CDR3 sequence is CAWRTSGQRLTQFF. The CDR3 DNA sequence: TGTGCCTGGAGGACGTCGGGACAAAGGCTGACCCAGTTCTTC.